Listed here are 17 T cell receptor beta chains from one sample, sequenced in a study of blood T cells in healthy people across ages. The use of a sample-barcoded 5' primer and a J-beta primer mix characterized a second PCR of roughly 6 to 11 cycles. A single record per CDR3 protein comes from TCRdb applying MiXCR to the 5' RACE reads. Of about 780,000 distinct CDR3 sequences listed, 62% are singletons. Sample: blood. All receptors come from a man in his thirties or forties in good health.

The rearrangement joins TRBV28 to TRBJ1-6; the D is unclear. Germline CDR1 reads MDHEN; CDR2 reads SYDVKM. This CDR3 spans 14 amino acids. Trimming pared 8 bases from V and 7 bases from J, leaving 15 bases between. The CDR3, as DNA: TGTGCCAGCGCCAGCGGCCAACTAAATTCACCCCTCCACTTT. Translation gives CASASGQLNSPLHF. Full variable domain (outside the CDR3, taken from reference TRBV28 and TRBJ1-6): DVKVTQSSRYLVKRTGEKVFLECVQDMDHENMFWYRQDPGLGLRLIYFSYDVKMKEKGDIPEGYSVSREKKERFSLILESASTNQTSMYLCASASGQLNSPLHFGNGTRLTVT.

This sequence joins TRBV7-8 and TRBJ2-3, with D tentatively TRBD2 (7 bases). The V end was cut by 5 bases, the J end by 6 bases, with 18 bases between. Germline assignment: CDR1 SGHVS and CDR2 FQNEAQ. The CDR3 runs 15 residues. The CDR3 loop is CASSPVEAGADTQYF. The DNA of the CDR3 is TGTGCCAGCAGCCCCGTAGAGGCGGGGGCGGATACGCAGTATTTT. The variable domain in full, completed from reference TRBV7-8 and TRBJ2-3, reads GAGVSQSPRYKVAKRGQDVALRCDPISGHVSLFWYQQALGQGPEFLTYFQNEAQLDKSGLPSDRFFAERPEGSVSTLKIQRTQQEDSAVYLCASSPVEAGADTQYFGPGTRLTVL.

Details on this clonotype: At one end, the junction sequence differs from germline, possibly due to a read error. The chain carries TRBV2 and TRBJ2-5; the D gene is possibly TRBD1 (6 bases). The germline V gene has CDR1 SNHLY and CDR2 FYNNEI. The CDR3 length is 14 residues. The CDR3 spells CAGSEWAGDETQYF. The CDR3 DNA follows: TGTGCCGGCAGTGAGTGGGCAGGGGACGAGACCCAGTACTTC.

The rearrangement uses TRBV20-1 and TRBJ2-5, with D possibly matching TRBD2 (6 bases). Matching the DNA end better, TRBJ2-7 makes the J call doubtful. Germline CDR1 reads DFQATT; CDR2 reads SNEGSKA (reference sequence). CDR3 size: 13 residues. As DNA, the CDR3 is TGCAGTGCGGGGGGAACAGAACCCTACGAGCAGTACTTC. Amino acid sequence: CSAGGTEPYEQYF.

The gene calls are TRBV28 and TRBJ2-7; a possible D gene is TRBD2 (6 bases). The length of the CDR3 is 13 residues. The V and J ends lost 7 bases and 3 bases respectively, with 13 bases between them. The germline V gene encodes CDR1 MDHEN and CDR2 SYDVKM. The CDR3 loop is CASTPGGHYEQYF. The CDR3 DNA is TGTGCCAGCACCCCCGGAGGGCACTACGAGCAGTACTTC.

This rearrangement joins TRBV4-2 to TRBJ2-2; no definite D call. This CDR3 spans 15 amino acids. CDR1 is LGHNA and CDR2 is YNFKEQ in the germline V gene. V lost 0 bases to trimming and J lost 1 base, with 6 bases between them. CDR3 protein: CASSQETQNTGELFF. CDR3 DNA: TGTGCCAGCAGCCAAGAGACGCAGAACACCGGGGAGCTGTTTTTT.

The rearrangement uses TRBV4-2 and TRBJ2-7, with D uncertain. CDR1 LGHNA and CDR2 YNFKEQ come from the germline V gene. This CDR3 comprises 15 residues. V lost 0 bases to trimming and J lost 5 bases, with 14 bases between them. The CDR3 DNA sequence: TGTGCCAGCAGCCAAGATCCGTTACCTCCCAACGAGCAGTACTTC. Amino acid sequence: CASSQDPLPPNEQYF.

This chain joins TRBV12-3 or TRBV12-4 and TRBJ2-4, with D perhaps TRBD1 (6 bases). The DNA end is a closer match to TRBJ2-5, so the J assignment may be wrong. The CDR3 has 18 amino acids. CDR3 in DNA: TGTGCCAGCAGTTTGTTCGATGCATTACAGGGTCTGGGGGAGACCCAGTACTTC. Translating gives CASSLFDALQGLGETQYF.

The chain links TRBV12-3 or TRBV12-4 to TRBJ1-2, with 9 bases fitting TRBD1. Trimming took 5 bases from V and 3 from J; bases not matched to a gene: 10. The CDR3 is 16 amino acids. The CDR3 loop is CASSATLQGADYGYTF. CDR3 bases: TGTGCCAGCAGTGCCACTTTACAGGGGGCTGACTATGGCTACACCTTC.

The V call is TRBV6-2 or TRBV6-3, the J call TRBJ2-5, with a tentative D call TRBD2 (6 bases). Trimming shortened V by 5 bases and J by 2 bases, and 18 bases separated the two germline ends. This CDR3 is built from 16 residues. CDR1 is MNHEY, CDR2 SVGEGT, per germline. The CDR3 protein is CASSRPQGLKQETQYF. CDR3 DNA sequence: TGTGCCAGCAGTCGACCTCAGGGACTTAAACAAGAGACCCAGTACTTC.

The chain is built from TRBV20-1 and TRBJ2-1; 9 bases match TRBD1. With 6 bases clipped from V and 8 bases from J, the junction kept 14 bases outside the gene matches. The germline gives CDR1 DFQATT, CDR2 SNEGSKA (reference sequence). The CDR3 is made up of 15 amino acids. The CDR3 nucleotides are TGCAGTGCCAGCCCGGGACAGGGACTCTTGTATGAGCAGTTCTTC. Translating gives CSASPGQGLLYEQFF.

Only a few counts were recorded for this clonotype. The chain recombines TRBV4-3 with TRBJ2-1; D may be TRBD2 (5 bases). V lost 1 base and J lost 7, with 8 bases in between. Germline V gene lookup returns CDR1 LGHNA and CDR2 YSLEER. There are 13 residues in the CDR3. The CDR3 nucleotides are TGCGCCAGCAGCCAAGGGACTTCTAATGAGCAGTTCTTC. Its translation: CASSQGTSNEQFF.

The V and J genes are TRBV29-1 and TRBJ1-2, with 7 bases aligning to TRBD1. Germline trimming cut 2 bases from V and 5 bases from J; bases unmatched to any gene: 5. Germline V gene data show CDR1 as SQVTM and CDR2 as ANQGSEA. CDR3 length: 13 amino acids. The CDR3 spells CSVERQGSYGYTF. CDR3 bases: TGCAGCGTTGAAAGACAGGGTAGTTATGGCTACACCTTC.

The CDR3 DNA follows: TGCAGTGCTCCAGCATCAGCTCGGGCGCAGTATTTT. Its protein is CSAPASARAQYF. The chain has TRBV20-1 and TRBJ2-3; unclear D gene. With 5 bases removed from V and 10 bases from J, the gap between germline ends came to 16 bases. Germline V CDR1 and CDR2: DFQATT, SNEGSKA (reference sequence). The CDR3 is 12 amino acids.

Concerning this clonotype: With a much larger clone just one base away, this may be a read error. The chain couples TRBV29-1 to TRBJ2-7; possibly TRBD1 for D (6 bases). The CDR3 consists of 14 residues. Trimming shortened V by 7 bases and J by 7 bases, and 23 bases separated the two germline ends. Germline-derived CDR1 and CDR2 are SQVTM and ANQGSEA. The CDR3, as DNA: TGCAGCGCGACGTCAGGACAGTGGGCGAAAGAGCAGTACTTC. Translation: CSATSGQWAKEQYF.

This clonotype was counted a few times. The chain combines TRBV4-3 with TRBJ1-5; D possibly corresponds to TRBD1 (6 bases). The CDR3 contains 15 residues. Germline CDR1 LGHNA, CDR2 YSLEER. Trimming shortened V by 0 bases and J by 3 bases, and 9 bases separated the two germline ends. The CDR3 coding sequence is TGCGCCAGCAGCCAAGATTGGGGGCCCAATCAGCCCCAGCATTTT. It is translated as CASSQDWGPNQPQHF.

This rearrangement joins TRBV7-3 to TRBJ2-5, with D perhaps given as TRBD1 or TRBD2 (6 bases each). TRBJ2-7 matches the DNA end more closely, so the J call is doubtful. The CDR3 covers 16 residues. CDR1 is SGHTA, CDR2 FQGTGA, per germline. As DNA, the CDR3 is TGTGCCAGCAGCGCCGGGGGCCCCCGTGAGGCCTACGAGCAGTACTTC. As protein: CASSAGGPREAYEQYF.